This T cell receptor (beta chain) was captured by sequencing in a study of spatial heterogeneity in lung cancer. Study-wide background: A unique TCR and UMI combination showed up more than ten times in raw reads, on average.

Specified time point: sample taken at primary tumor resection. Extraction of whole RNA from tumor, nontumor lung or frozen PBMC preceded unsorted sequencing. The sample holds many counts of this clonotype. TCRdb re-analysed the 5' RACE reads in MiXCR, keeping a single row per CDR3 protein. The sample carries some 22,000 distinct CDR3 sequences, approximately 5% recorded once. V was cut by 1 base and J by 4 bases, with 11 bases left in between. The CDR3 totals 14 residues. Germline values: CDR1 GTSNPN, CDR2 SVGIG (reference sequence). The rearrangement links TRBV30 to TRBJ1-5, with D hard to call. The sequence was collected from a male donor with early-stage non-small cell lung cancer. This sample comprised PBMCs, obtained at surgery. The CDR3 spells CAWSGSTPNQPQHF. For the CDR3, the DNA is TGTGCCTGGAGTGGATCCACACCAAATCAGCCCCAGCATTTT. The variable domain in full, with the rest retrieved from reference TRBV30 and TRBJ1-5, is SQTIHQWPATLVQPVGSPLSLECTVEGTSNPNLYWYRQAAGRGLQLLFYSVGIGQISSEVPQNLSASRPQDRQFILSSKKLLLSDSGFYLCAWSGSTPNQPQHFGDGTRLSIL.